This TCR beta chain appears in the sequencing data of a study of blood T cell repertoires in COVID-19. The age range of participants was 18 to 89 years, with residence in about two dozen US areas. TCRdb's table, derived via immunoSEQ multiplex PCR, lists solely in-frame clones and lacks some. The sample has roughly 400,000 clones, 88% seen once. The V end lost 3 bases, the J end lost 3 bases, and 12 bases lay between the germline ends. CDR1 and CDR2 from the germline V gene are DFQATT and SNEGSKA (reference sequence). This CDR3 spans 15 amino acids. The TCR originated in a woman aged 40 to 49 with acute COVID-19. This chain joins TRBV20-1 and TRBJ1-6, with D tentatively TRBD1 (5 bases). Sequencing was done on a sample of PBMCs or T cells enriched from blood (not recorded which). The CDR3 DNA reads TGCAGTGCTAGTGGCGGGGCTTACTATAATTCACCCCTCCACTTT. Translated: CSASGGAYYNSPLHF.